The T cell receptor (beta chain) under discussion was sequenced for a study of cytomegalovirus exposure and HLA in healthy donors. PCR involved 60 Vbeta and 13 Jbeta primers. TCRdb keeps only in-frame clones here, not all; method: immunoSEQ multiplex PCR. The sample comprises under 200,000 clones, approximately 77% of which are singletons, and roughly 7.3% rests with the top ten. The CDR3 spans 13 residues. V lost 5 bases to trimming and J lost 8 bases; unmatched junction nucleotides: 7. Germline V CDR1 and CDR2: MNHEY, SVGAGI. The clonotype originates from a male donor in good health and CMV-seropositive. The chain is built from TRBV6-5 and TRBJ1-2, with 8 bases identical to TRBD1. Sequenced sample: PBMCs. The DNA for the CDR3 is TGTGCCAGCAGTCCGACAGGGGAGGGAGGCTACACCTTC. Translated: CASSPTGEGGYTF.